Listed below are T cell receptor beta chains from one sample, sequenced in a study of T-cell reconstitution after alpha-beta-depleted transplantation in children. TCRdb called the PCR reads again in MiXCR, with one record for every CDR3 protein. The data contain around 530,000 distinct CDR3 sequences, 30% to 35% of them singletons. The sample here was PBMCs from the stem cell graft donor, taken from the stem cell graft. The receptors stem from a human donor who donated a stem cell graft to a child with aplastic anemia. CDR3s include the opening cysteine and the closing phenylalanine or tryptophan. Fields, in order: V gene, clone size, J gene, D gene, CDR3 protein, CDR3 DNA. D genes are given only for firm matches. Clone size is stated in some rows and not others, as once, few, many or a class when expanded.

TRBV15	.	TRBJ2-2	.	CATSRVGANTGELFF	TGTGCCACCAGCAGAGTTGGGGCGAACACCGGGGAGCTGTTTTTT
TRBV29-1	.	TRBJ2-1	.	CSVVGRDLAWNEQFF	TGCAGCGTTGTGGGCAGGGATCTAGCGTGGAATGAGCAGTTCTTC
TRBV7-8	.	TRBJ1-4	.	CASSRGASNEKLFF	TGTGCCAGCAGCCGAGGGGCGTCGAATGAAAAACTGTTTTTT
TRBV10-3	few	TRBJ2-2	TRBD2	CAISLPLAGGLNTGELFF	TGTGCCATCAGTCTCCCTTTAGCGGGAGGGCTAAATACCGGGGAGCTGTTTTTT
TRBV6-1	few	TRBJ2-6	TRBD1	CASDDRGYSGANVLTF	TGTGCCAGCGATGACAGGGGTTACTCTGGGGCCAACGTCCTGACTTTC
TRBV20-1	few	TRBJ2-3	TRBD1	CSAPGAGGSTDTQYF	TGCAGTGCCCCAGGGGCAGGGGGTAGCACAGATACGCAGTATTTT
TRBV6-2/TRBV6-3	.	TRBJ1-1	.	CASTRDGNTEAFF	TGTGCCAGCACTCGGGACGGGAACACTGAAGCTTTCTTT
TRBV7-9	.	TRBJ1-4	.	CASSSPAGQGEKLFF	TGTGCCAGCAGTTCTCCGGCAGGGCAGGGTGAAAAACTGTTTTTT
TRBV6-2/TRBV6-3	.	TRBJ1-1	.	CASNINTEAFF	TGTGCCAGCAACATCAACACTGAAGCTTTCTTT
TRBV20-1	few	TRBJ2-1	.	CSASGKVEQFF	TGCAGTGCTAGTGGGAAAGTGGAGCAGTTCTTC
TRBV5-1	.	TRBJ2-3	TRBD2	CASSLGGRRDTQYF	TGCGCCAGCAGCTTGGGCGGGAGGCGAGATACGCAGTATTTT
TRBV5-1	few	TRBJ1-1	TRBD1	CASSLPTGRDTEAFF	TGCGCCAGCAGCCTCCCGACAGGGAGGGACACTGAAGCTTTCTTT